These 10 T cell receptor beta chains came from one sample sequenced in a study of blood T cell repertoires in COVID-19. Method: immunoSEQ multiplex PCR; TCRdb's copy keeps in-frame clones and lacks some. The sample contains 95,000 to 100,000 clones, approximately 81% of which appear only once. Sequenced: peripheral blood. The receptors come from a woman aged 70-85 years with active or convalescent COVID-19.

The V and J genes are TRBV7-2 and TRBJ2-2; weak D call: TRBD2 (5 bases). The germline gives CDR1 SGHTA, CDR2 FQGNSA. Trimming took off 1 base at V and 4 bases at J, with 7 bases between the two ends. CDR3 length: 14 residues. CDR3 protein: CASSLGGVTGELFF. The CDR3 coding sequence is TGTGCCAGCAGCTTAGGGGGAGTCACCGGGGAGCTGTTTTTT. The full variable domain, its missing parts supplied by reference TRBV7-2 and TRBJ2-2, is GAGVSQSPSNKVTEKGKDVELRCDPISGHTALYWYRQSLGQGLEFLIYFQGNSAPDKSGLPSDRFSAERTGGSVSTLTIQRTQQEDSAVYLCASSLGGVTGELFFGEGSRLTVL.

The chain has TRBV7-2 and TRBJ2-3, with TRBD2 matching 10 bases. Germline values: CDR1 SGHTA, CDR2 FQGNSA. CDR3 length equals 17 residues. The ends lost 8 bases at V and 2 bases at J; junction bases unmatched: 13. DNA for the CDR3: TGTGCCAGCCAGCTTTTTAGCGGGGGGATAATCACAGATACGCAGTATTTT. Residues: CASQLFSGGIITDTQYF.

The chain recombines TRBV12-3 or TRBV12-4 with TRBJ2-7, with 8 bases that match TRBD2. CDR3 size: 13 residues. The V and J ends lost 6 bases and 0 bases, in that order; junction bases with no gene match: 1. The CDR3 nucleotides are TGTGCCAGCAGCAGCGGGAGCTCCTACGAGCAGTACTTC. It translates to CASSSGSSYEQYF.

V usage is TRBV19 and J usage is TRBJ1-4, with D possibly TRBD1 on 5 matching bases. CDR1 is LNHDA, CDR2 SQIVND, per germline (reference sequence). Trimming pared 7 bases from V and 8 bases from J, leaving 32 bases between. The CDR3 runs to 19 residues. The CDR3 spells CASTDLANRPGGRKEKLFF. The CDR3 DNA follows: TGTGCCAGTACCGATTTGGCTAACCGCCCGGGGGGACGCAAAGAAAAACTGTTTTTT.

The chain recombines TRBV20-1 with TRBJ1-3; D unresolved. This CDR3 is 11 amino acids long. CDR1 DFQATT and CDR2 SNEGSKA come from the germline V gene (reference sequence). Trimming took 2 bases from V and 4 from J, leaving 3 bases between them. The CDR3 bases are TGCAGTGCTAGAAGCGGAAACACCATATATTTT. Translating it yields CSARSGNTIYF.

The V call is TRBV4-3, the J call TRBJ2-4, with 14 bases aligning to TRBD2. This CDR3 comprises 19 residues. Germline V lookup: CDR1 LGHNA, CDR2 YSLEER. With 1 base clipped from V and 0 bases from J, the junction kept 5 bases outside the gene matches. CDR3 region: CASSQGTSGGHLAKNIQYF. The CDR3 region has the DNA TGCGCCAGCAGCCAAGGGACTAGCGGGGGGCATCTAGCCAAAAACATTCAGTACTTC.

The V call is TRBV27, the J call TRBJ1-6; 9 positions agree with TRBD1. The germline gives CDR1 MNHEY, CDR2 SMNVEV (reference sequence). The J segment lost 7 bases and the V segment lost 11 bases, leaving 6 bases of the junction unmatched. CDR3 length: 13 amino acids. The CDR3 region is CACGTGKNSPLHF. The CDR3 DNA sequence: TGTGCCTGCGGGACAGGGAAGAATTCACCCCTCCACTTT.

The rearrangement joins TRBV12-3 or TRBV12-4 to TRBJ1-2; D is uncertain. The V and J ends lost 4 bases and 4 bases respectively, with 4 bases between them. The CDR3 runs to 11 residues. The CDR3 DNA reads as TGTGCCAGCAGTTCGTTCTATGGCTACACCTTC. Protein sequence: CASSSFYGYTF.

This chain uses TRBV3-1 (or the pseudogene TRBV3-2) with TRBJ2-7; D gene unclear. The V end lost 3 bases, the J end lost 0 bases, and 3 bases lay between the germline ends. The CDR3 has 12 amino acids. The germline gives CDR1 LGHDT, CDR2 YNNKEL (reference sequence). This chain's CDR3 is CASSHLSYEQYF. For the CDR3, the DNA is TGTGCCAGCAGCCACCTCTCCTACGAGCAGTACTTC.

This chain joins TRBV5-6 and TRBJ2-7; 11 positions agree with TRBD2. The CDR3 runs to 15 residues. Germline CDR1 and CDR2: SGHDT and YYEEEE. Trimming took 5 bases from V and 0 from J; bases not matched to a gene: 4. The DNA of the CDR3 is TGTGCCAGCAGACCGACTAGCGGGGCCTCCTACGAGCAGTACTTC. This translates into CASRPTSGASYEQYF.